These 16 T cell receptor beta chains originate from one sample sequenced in a study of siplizumab effects on memory and regulatory T cells (dated by TCRdb to between 2019 and 2020). The library was generated by the immunoSEQ multiplex PCR assay. TCRdb stores this immuneACCESS table with in-frame sequences only. Part of the clones is absent; in the studies checked, under half of the shortfall reflects unresolved V genes, and no reason is known for the rest. This sample is represented by about 85,000 clones; 85% to 95% of them were singletons. Less than 20% of the sample is in the top ten clones. The sample was CD8+ T cells sorted from blood. The receptors derive from a human donor in good health.

This chain connects TRBV5-1 to TRBJ2-7; 8 nucleotides line up with TRBD1. The V gene's germline CDR1 is SGHRS and CDR2 YFSETQ. The CDR3 is 14 amino acids. Trimming removed 4 bases from V and 2 bases from J; junction bases left unmatched: 5. The CDR3 loop reads CASSMDRVTYEQYF. In DNA, the CDR3 is TGCGCCAGCAGCATGGACAGGGTGACCTACGAGCAGTACTTC.

The J gene is TRBJ1-1, the V gene TRBV7-9, with unresolved D. This CDR3 contains 14 residues. V lost 2 bases, J lost 2 bases, and 9 bases lay in between. Germline-derived CDR1 and CDR2 are SEHNR and FQNEAQ (reference sequence). The CDR3 region has the DNA TGTGCCAGCAGCTTAACGAGGGAAAACACTGAAGCTTTCTTT. Its translation is CASSLTRENTEAFF.

This rearrangement joins TRBV4-2 to TRBJ1-2; perhaps TRBD1 as D (6 bases). Looked up from germline, CDR1 is LGHNA and CDR2 is YNFKEQ. V was clipped by 4 bases and J by 6 bases, with 18 bases between them. This CDR3 has 15 amino acids. The CDR3 is CASSPKDRSRDGYTF. In DNA, the CDR3 is TGTGCCAGCAGCCCTAAAGACAGGAGTCGGGATGGCTACACCTTC.

The chain recombines TRBV6-5 with TRBJ1-2, with D possibly TRBD1 on 6 matching bases. The germline V gene has CDR1 MNHEY and CDR2 SVGAGI. V dropped 0 bases and J dropped 2 bases, with 13 bases sitting between them. The CDR3 runs to 16 residues. The CDR3 is CASSYSSGERNYGYTF. CDR3 sequence (DNA): TGTGCCAGCAGTTACTCATCAGGGGAAAGGAACTATGGCTACACCTTC.

The V call is TRBV7-8, the J call TRBJ2-2; D gene ambiguous. V was clipped by 2 bases and J by 5 bases, with 12 bases between them. The CDR3 runs 15 residues. The V gene's germline CDR1 is SGHVS and CDR2 FQNEAQ. The CDR3 loop reads CASSLLPLATGELFF. In DNA, the CDR3 is TGTGCCAGCAGCTTACTCCCTTTGGCGACCGGGGAGCTGTTTTTT.

The chain has TRBV5-6 and TRBJ2-3; D gene unclear. Germline values: CDR1 SGHDT, CDR2 YYEEEE. V was trimmed by 6 bases and J by 0 bases, leaving 14 bases between them. There are 15 residues in the CDR3. Written as DNA, the CDR3 is TGTGCCAGCACCCCCCAGGCGTTTAGCACAGATACGCAGTATTTT. Its protein is CASTPQAFSTDTQYF.

V usage is TRBV19 and J usage is TRBJ2-1; D may be TRBD1 or TRBD2 (6 bases each). The V gene's germline CDR1 is LNHDA and CDR2 SQIVND (reference sequence). The length of the CDR3 is 16 residues. V gave up 2 bases and J gave up 2 bases, with 13 bases separating them. The CDR3 DNA sequence: TGTGCCAGTAGTATATCAGGGGAGGCCGCCTACAATGAGCAGTTCTTC. It codes for CASSISGEAAYNEQFF. Full variable domain (rest looked up from reference TRBV19 and TRBJ2-1): DGGITQSPKYLFRKEGQNVTLSCEQNLNHDAMYWYRQDPGQGLRLIYYSQIVNDFQKGDIAEGYSVSREKKESFPLTVTSAQKNPTAFYLCASSISGEAAYNEQFFGPGTRLTVL.

The rearrangement links TRBV11-2 to TRBJ1-2, with 9 bases that match TRBD1. In germline, CDR1 is SGHAT, CDR2 FQNNGV. This CDR3 has 15 amino acids. V lost 4 bases to trimming and J lost 2 bases; unmatched junction nucleotides: 5. CDR3 residues: CASSSWTGANYGYTF. CDR3 DNA sequence: TGTGCCAGCAGCTCATGGACAGGGGCGAACTATGGCTACACCTTC.

V usage is TRBV2 and J usage is TRBJ2-7; the match to TRBD2 covers 8 bases. CDR1 SNHLY and CDR2 FYNNEI come from the germline V gene. CDR3 length equals 13 residues. The junction had 6 bases not matched to a gene; V was cut back by 6 bases and J by 5 bases. CDR3 residues: CASRVTSAHEQYF. The CDR3 DNA sequence: TGTGCCAGCAGGGTGACTAGCGCTCACGAGCAGTACTTC.

The rearrangement joins TRBV5-1 to TRBJ2-5; a possible D gene is TRBD2 (5 bases). The DNA matches TRBJ2-7 better at its end, which makes the J call doubtful. This CDR3 is built from 13 residues. Germline V gives CDR1 SGHRS, CDR2 YFSETQ. The CDR3 DNA is TGCGCCAGCAGGTCGCAGCGGTCTTACGAGCAGTACTTC. Its translation is CASRSQRSYEQYF.

This chain joins TRBV2 and TRBJ2-7, with TRBD2 matching 7 bases. Germline CDR1 and CDR2: SNHLY and FYNNEI. The CDR3 length is 16 residues. J was trimmed by 1 base and V by 3 bases; bases with no gene match: 9. CDR3 in amino acids: CASSDTGSGTSYEQYF. In DNA form, the CDR3 reads TGTGCCAGCAGTGACACCGGAAGCGGGACTTCCTACGAGCAGTACTTC.

The V gene is TRBV19, the J gene TRBJ1-1, with 8 bases identical to TRBD1. The CDR3 is made up of 15 amino acids. J gave up 1 base and V 5 bases, and 6 bases lay outside the gene matches. Germline V CDR1 and CDR2: LNHDA, SQIVND (reference sequence). The CDR3 reads CASSHGQGRNTEAFF. CDR3 DNA sequence: TGTGCCAGTAGTCACGGACAGGGAAGGAACACTGAAGCTTTCTTT.

This chain uses TRBV13 with TRBJ1-1; D is undetermined. The V and J ends lost 1 base and 1 base respectively, with 13 bases between them. The CDR3 is made up of 16 amino acids. Germline V gene data show CDR1 as PRHDT and CDR2 as FYEKMQ (reference sequence). CDR3 in DNA: TGTGCCAGCAGCTTAGTGGGGAGCCGAGGGAACACTGAAGCTTTCTTT. It yields the protein CASSLVGSRGNTEAFF.

Only one count was recorded for this clone. This chain links TRBV2 with TRBJ2-7, with D tentatively TRBD2 (5 bases). V lost 0 bases to trimming and J lost 2 bases, with 14 bases between them. Germline values: CDR1 SNHLY, CDR2 FYNNEI. The CDR3 sequence is 16 residues long. CDR3 loop: CASSEAWERKAYEQYF. The CDR3, as DNA: TGTGCCAGCAGTGAAGCGTGGGAGCGGAAGGCCTACGAGCAGTACTTC.

The rearrangement joins TRBV4-1 to TRBJ2-1; TRBD2 matches at 13 bases. The CDR3 is 15 amino acids. Per the germline V gene, CDR1 is MGHRA and CDR2 is YSYEKL. Unmatched junction bases numbered 6, after V lost 5 bases and J lost 8 bases. The CDR3 bases are TGCGCCAGCAGCTTACTAGCGGGAGGGCCAGATGAGCAGTTCTTC. Translating gives CASSLLAGGPDEQFF.

The rearrangement uses TRBV5-1 and TRBJ2-7; 10 nucleotides align to TRBD1. This CDR3 has 14 amino acids. Trimming at V came to 4 bases and at J to 4 bases, leaving 5 bases not matched to a gene. CDR1 and CDR2 (germline): SGHRS, YFSETQ. The CDR3 DNA sequence: TGCGCCAGCAGCGCGGGACAGGGGACGTACGAGCAGTACTTC. It is translated as CASSAGQGTYEQYF. Full variable domain (missing parts from reference TRBV5-1 and TRBJ2-7): KAGVTQTPRYLIKTRGQQVTLSCSPISGHRSVSWYQQTPGQGLQFLFEYFSETQRNKGNFPGRFSGRQFSNSRSEMNVSTLELGDSALYLCASSAGQGTYEQYFGPGTRLTVT.